Listed below are T cell receptor beta chains from one sample, sequenced in a study of vaccination and CD4 T cells after COVID-19. No antigen is known for these receptors. MiXCR, applied by TCRdb to the PCR reads, yields one record per CDR3 protein. The sample yields about 20,000 distinct CDR3 sequences, roughly three fifths seen once. Sequencing used CD4+ T cells from blood, cultured in vitro. The receptors originated from a human donor who had recovered from COVID-19. Both conserved end residues are part of each CDR3. The D gene is left open where the match is weak. Not all rows give a size; the values are once, few, many and, for expanded clones, a class.

v_call: TRBV7-2
clone_size: -
d_call: TRBD1
j_call: TRBJ2-7
cdr3_nt: TGTGCCAGCAGCCTCAGATCCGGGACAGTGGGCGAGCAGTACTTC
cdr3_aa: CASSLRSGTVGEQYF

v_call: TRBV6-1
clone_size: few
d_call: -
j_call: TRBJ1-5
cdr3_nt: TGTGCCAGCAGGACGGGGGGGGGTCGCAATCAGCCCCAGCATTTT
cdr3_aa: CASRTGGGRNQPQHF

v_call: TRBV20-1
clone_size: -
d_call: -
j_call: TRBJ2-3
cdr3_nt: TGCAGTGCTCCGGACTACCCCGGGGATACGCAGTATTTT
cdr3_aa: CSAPDYPGDTQYF

v_call: TRBV5-1
clone_size: -
d_call: TRBD1
j_call: TRBJ2-7
cdr3_nt: TGCGCCAGCAGCTCGAACAGGGGGCCCTACGAGCAGTACTTC
cdr3_aa: CASSSNRGPYEQYF

v_call: TRBV20-1
clone_size: -
d_call: TRBD2
j_call: TRBJ2-5
cdr3_nt: TGCAGTGCTAGAGAACTAGCGGGCACACAAGAGACCCAGTACTTC
cdr3_aa: CSARELAGTQETQYF

v_call: TRBV19
clone_size: few
d_call: -
j_call: TRBJ2-3
cdr3_nt: TGTGCCAGTAGAGGCGCGGTCACGACAGATACGCAGTATTTT
cdr3_aa: CASRGAVTTDTQYF

v_call: TRBV21-1
clone_size: -
d_call: -
j_call: TRBJ1-5
cdr3_nt: TGTGCCAGCAGCAAAGCTAGGGCGGACCACCACAATCAGCCCCAGCATTTT
cdr3_aa: CASSKARADHHNQPQHF

v_call: TRBV7-9
clone_size: few
d_call: -
j_call: TRBJ1-4
cdr3_nt: TGTGCCAGCAGCGATAATGAAAAACTGTTTTTT
cdr3_aa: CASSDNEKLFF

v_call: TRBV2
clone_size: once
d_call: -
j_call: TRBJ2-2
cdr3_nt: TGTGCCAGCAGCAAGCTAGCCCTCGATAGCGGGGAGCTGTTTTTT
cdr3_aa: CASSKLALDSGELFF

v_call: TRBV19
clone_size: -
d_call: TRBD1
j_call: TRBJ1-2
cdr3_nt: TGTGCCACTTCCCCGGACAGGGTCGATGGCTACACCTTC
cdr3_aa: CATSPDRVDGYTF

v_call: TRBV19
clone_size: few
d_call: TRBD2
j_call: TRBJ2-2
cdr3_nt: TGTGCCAGTAGGACGGGAGGGGGGCCCACCGGGGAGCTGTTTTTT
cdr3_aa: CASRTGGGPTGELFF

v_call: TRBV20-1
clone_size: few
d_call: -
j_call: TRBJ1-1
cdr3_nt: TGCAGTGCTAGGGGAACGGGGCGCGGGACTGAAGCTTTCTTT
cdr3_aa: CSARGTGRGTEAFF

v_call: TRBV20-1
clone_size: -
d_call: -
j_call: TRBJ2-5
cdr3_nt: TGCAGTGCTCAGACAAGTCAAGAGACCCAGTACTTC
cdr3_aa: CSAQTSQETQYF

v_call: TRBV5-1
clone_size: -
d_call: -
j_call: TRBJ2-7
cdr3_nt: TGCGCCAGCAGACCACCGGGACAAGGCTACGAGCAGTACTTC
cdr3_aa: CASRPPGQGYEQYF

v_call: TRBV7-9
clone_size: -
d_call: -
j_call: TRBJ2-7
cdr3_nt: TGTGCCAGCAGCACACTCGACAGCTCCTACGAGCAGTACTTC
cdr3_aa: CASSTLDSSYEQYF

v_call: TRBV20-1
clone_size: -
d_call: TRBD1
j_call: TRBJ1-2
cdr3_nt: TGCAGTGCTAGAGACCTTAGGACAGGGGCTAACTATGGCTACACCTTC
cdr3_aa: CSARDLRTGANYGYTF

v_call: TRBV19
clone_size: few
d_call: TRBD1
j_call: TRBJ1-1
cdr3_nt: TGTGCCAGTAGTAGGGACAGGGGGTCCACTGAAGCTTTCTTT
cdr3_aa: CASSRDRGSTEAFF

v_call: TRBV10-3
clone_size: few
d_call: -
j_call: TRBJ2-2
cdr3_nt: TGTGCCATCAACGACTGGACCGCGAACACCGGGGAGCTGTTTTTT
cdr3_aa: CAINDWTANTGELFF

v_call: TRBV27
clone_size: -
d_call: -
j_call: TRBJ2-7
cdr3_nt: TGTGCCAGCAGTTTTACTGGACCCAACGGGCAGTACTTC
cdr3_aa: CASSFTGPNGQYF

v_call: TRBV18
clone_size: -
d_call: TRBD2
j_call: TRBJ2-5
cdr3_nt: TGTGCCAGCTCACCCGGACTAGCGGGAGGAGGAGAGACCCAGTACTTC
cdr3_aa: CASSPGLAGGGETQYF

v_call: TRBV19
clone_size: -
d_call: -
j_call: TRBJ1-1
cdr3_nt: TGTGCCAGTAGCCCCAGGGTGCCCTCGAACACTGAAGCTTTCTTT
cdr3_aa: CASSPRVPSNTEAFF

v_call: TRBV20-1
clone_size: few
d_call: -
j_call: TRBJ2-7
cdr3_nt: TGCAGTGCTAGCCAGGCAGGGGGAGGGCCGTACGAGCAGTACTTC
cdr3_aa: CSASQAGGGPYEQYF

v_call: TRBV11-1
clone_size: once
d_call: -
j_call: TRBJ2-2
cdr3_nt: TGTGCCAGCAGCTTAGACACCGGGGAGCTGTTTTTT
cdr3_aa: CASSLDTGELFF

v_call: TRBV6-1
clone_size: -
d_call: TRBD1
j_call: TRBJ1-6
cdr3_nt: TGTGCCAGCAGTCCCGGCCGGGACAGGAGTAATTCACCCCTCCACTTT
cdr3_aa: CASSPGRDRSNSPLHF

v_call: TRBV10-3
clone_size: few
d_call: TRBD1
j_call: TRBJ1-1
cdr3_nt: TGTGCCATCAATCGCAGGGGGGAGGCTGAAGCTTTCTTT
cdr3_aa: CAINRRGEAEAFF

v_call: TRBV15
clone_size: -
d_call: -
j_call: TRBJ2-1
cdr3_nt: TGTGCCACCAGCAGAGAACGGGATCCCTCCTACAATGAGCAGTTCTTC
cdr3_aa: CATSRERDPSYNEQFF

v_call: TRBV6-5
clone_size: -
d_call: -
j_call: TRBJ2-5
cdr3_nt: TGTGCCAGCAGTTCACAGCAAGAGACCCAGTACTTC
cdr3_aa: CASSSQQETQYF

v_call: TRBV2
clone_size: few
d_call: -
j_call: TRBJ1-1
cdr3_nt: TGTGCCAGCAGTGATCGGACGAACACTGAAGCTTTCTTT
cdr3_aa: CASSDRTNTEAFF

v_call: TRBV2
clone_size: -
d_call: -
j_call: TRBJ2-1
cdr3_nt: TGTGCCAGCAGGACCCGGGAAGGGGGGGGAAATGAGCAGTTCTTC
cdr3_aa: CASRTREGGGNEQFF

v_call: TRBV7-8
clone_size: -
d_call: -
j_call: TRBJ1-3
cdr3_nt: TGTGCCAGCAGCTTAGGGGTCTTACACAGGGAAAACACCATATATTTT
cdr3_aa: CASSLGVLHRENTIYF

v_call: TRBV28
clone_size: -
d_call: -
j_call: TRBJ2-2
cdr3_nt: TGTGCCAGCAGTGACACAAATACCGGGGAGCTGTTTTTT
cdr3_aa: CASSDTNTGELFF

v_call: TRBV19
clone_size: -
d_call: TRBD1
j_call: TRBJ1-2
cdr3_nt: TGTGCCAGTACCGACAGGGGCAACTATGGCTACACCTTC
cdr3_aa: CASTDRGNYGYTF

v_call: TRBV7-8
clone_size: few
d_call: TRBD2
j_call: TRBJ2-7
cdr3_nt: TGTGCCAGCAGCACCGCTAGCGGGGGATACTACGAGCAGTACTTC
cdr3_aa: CASSTASGGYYEQYF

v_call: TRBV24-1
clone_size: -
d_call: TRBD2
j_call: TRBJ2-1
cdr3_nt: TGTGCCACCAGTGACCCTCGACTAGCGGGAGGGGGGTACAATGAGCAGTTCTTC
cdr3_aa: CATSDPRLAGGGYNEQFF

v_call: TRBV6-1
clone_size: few
d_call: TRBD1
j_call: TRBJ1-5
cdr3_nt: TGTGCCAGCAGTGAGGGGACAGGGGGCAATCAGCCCCAGCATTTT
cdr3_aa: CASSEGTGGNQPQHF

v_call: TRBV19
clone_size: -
d_call: -
j_call: TRBJ1-1
cdr3_nt: TGTGCCAGTATCGGGAATTGGGGCACTGAAGCTTTCTTT
cdr3_aa: CASIGNWGTEAFF

v_call: TRBV6-1
clone_size: medium-sized
d_call: -
j_call: TRBJ1-2
cdr3_nt: TGTGCCAGCAGTCTAAAGGGAAATGGCTACACCTTC
cdr3_aa: CASSLKGNGYTF

v_call: TRBV5-4
clone_size: -
d_call: TRBD2
j_call: TRBJ2-2
cdr3_nt: TGTGCCAGCAGCTCCGGACTAGCGGGGGACGGGGAGCTGTTTTTT
cdr3_aa: CASSSGLAGDGELFF

v_call: TRBV28
clone_size: -
d_call: -
j_call: TRBJ2-5
cdr3_nt: TGTGCCAGCAGGCCACAGGGCCCCCAAGAGACCCAGTACTTC
cdr3_aa: CASRPQGPQETQYF

v_call: TRBV24-1
clone_size: -
d_call: -
j_call: TRBJ1-1
cdr3_nt: TGTGCCACCAGTGATCACGGGACCCCGGACACTGAAGCTTTCTTT
cdr3_aa: CATSDHGTPDTEAFF

v_call: TRBV7-9
clone_size: few
d_call: -
j_call: TRBJ1-3
cdr3_nt: TGTGCCAGCAGCTCGGGCTCTGGAAACACCATATATTTT
cdr3_aa: CASSSGSGNTIYF

v_call: TRBV10-1
clone_size: -
d_call: -
j_call: TRBJ2-1
cdr3_nt: TGCGCCAGCAGTGATCAGCCCGCCTACAATGAGCAGTTCTTC
cdr3_aa: CASSDQPAYNEQFF

v_call: TRBV28
clone_size: -
d_call: -
j_call: TRBJ2-3
cdr3_nt: TGTGCCAGCAGTTTCCCATTGACAGCCACAGATACGCAGTATTTT
cdr3_aa: CASSFPLTATDTQYF

v_call: TRBV28
clone_size: -
d_call: -
j_call: TRBJ1-1
cdr3_nt: TGTGCCAGCGGCTGGTCAGGGGACCTCATGAACACTGAAGCTTTCTTT
cdr3_aa: CASGWSGDLMNTEAFF

v_call: TRBV5-1
clone_size: -
d_call: -
j_call: TRBJ2-6
cdr3_nt: TGCGCCAGCAGTTATACGGCCACCGGGGCCAACGTCCTGACTTTC
cdr3_aa: CASSYTATGANVLTF

v_call: TRBV10-3
clone_size: -
d_call: -
j_call: TRBJ1-2
cdr3_nt: TGTGCCATCAGTGCATCGAGACAGACTACTAACTATGGCTACACCTTC
cdr3_aa: CAISASRQTTNYGYTF

v_call: TRBV7-9
clone_size: -
d_call: TRBD1
j_call: TRBJ1-3
cdr3_nt: TGTGCCAGCAGCGCCCTTTGGACAGGGAGTGGAAACACCATATATTTT
cdr3_aa: CASSALWTGSGNTIYF

v_call: TRBV7-9
clone_size: few
d_call: -
j_call: TRBJ1-2
cdr3_nt: TGTGCCAGCAGCTCAAGGAGGCCCTCGATGGGGGTCTATGGCTACACCTTC
cdr3_aa: CASSSRRPSMGVYGYTF

v_call: TRBV6-2/TRBV6-3
clone_size: few
d_call: -
j_call: TRBJ1-1
cdr3_nt: TGTGCCAGCAGTTACCACCCCTCTGGACAGTTCCCGAACACTGAAGCTTTCTTT
cdr3_aa: CASSYHPSGQFPNTEAFF

v_call: TRBV11-2
clone_size: few
d_call: -
j_call: TRBJ1-2
cdr3_nt: TGTGCCAGCAGCTCTTATAGGGTAGGAAGGGATGGCTACACCTTC
cdr3_aa: CASSSYRVGRDGYTF

v_call: TRBV20-1
clone_size: once
d_call: -
j_call: TRBJ1-4
cdr3_nt: TGCAGTGCCACCGTCGGGGCATCTAATGAAAAACTGTTTTTT
cdr3_aa: CSATVGASNEKLFF

v_call: TRBV28
clone_size: -
d_call: TRBD1
j_call: TRBJ2-7
cdr3_nt: TGTGCCAGCAGTACCCGGGACAGGGGCTTAAACTACGAGCAGTACTTC
cdr3_aa: CASSTRDRGLNYEQYF

v_call: TRBV20-1
clone_size: few
d_call: TRBD1
j_call: TRBJ1-6
cdr3_nt: TGCAGTGCTAGAGAATTTGGTGACAGGGTTAATTCACCCCTCCACTTT
cdr3_aa: CSAREFGDRVNSPLHF

v_call: TRBV14
clone_size: once
d_call: -
j_call: TRBJ1-1
cdr3_nt: TGTGCCAGCAGCCAAGTTCGTCGGGGGGGCGGAGGGGACACTGAAGCTTTCTTT
cdr3_aa: CASSQVRRGGGGDTEAFF

v_call: TRBV7-2
clone_size: -
d_call: -
j_call: TRBJ1-5
cdr3_nt: TGTGCCAGCAGCCTTGACACAGGCATTCAGCCCCAGCATTTT
cdr3_aa: CASSLDTGIQPQHF

v_call: TRBV7-9
clone_size: -
d_call: TRBD1
j_call: TRBJ2-1
cdr3_nt: TGTGCCAGCAGCACCTATACAGGGGTCGGTGAGCAGTTCTTC
cdr3_aa: CASSTYTGVGEQFF

v_call: TRBV6-1
clone_size: -
d_call: TRBD1
j_call: TRBJ2-7
cdr3_nt: TGTGCCAGCAGTAGGAACACCGGGACAGGCCTCTCCTACGAGCAGTACTTC
cdr3_aa: CASSRNTGTGLSYEQYF

v_call: TRBV2
clone_size: once
d_call: -
j_call: TRBJ2-2
cdr3_nt: TGTGCCAGCAGCCGGACAGTAACCGGGGAGCTGTTTTTT
cdr3_aa: CASSRTVTGELFF

v_call: TRBV20-1
clone_size: -
d_call: -
j_call: TRBJ2-1
cdr3_nt: TGCAGTGCACCGGGACGGATATACAATGAGCAGTTCTTC
cdr3_aa: CSAPGRIYNEQFF